This T cell receptor (beta chain) originates from a study of T-cell reconstitution after alpha-beta-depleted transplantation in children. Trimming cost V 3 bases and J 3 bases, with 16 bases left between them. Germline CDR1 SEHNR, CDR2 FQNEAQ (reference sequence). CDR3 length: 16 residues. During its preparation, the TCRbeta library received unique molecular identifiers. TCRdb reprocessed the PCR reads via MiXCR and lists one record per CDR3 protein. This table has under 300,000 distinct CDR3 sequences, 9.7% appearing once. In its sample, this clonotype was seen many times. This TCR derives from a human donor who donated a stem cell graft to a child with SCID. The rearrangement links TRBV7-9 to TRBJ2-3; D uncertain. Source: PBMCs from the stem cell graft donor, taken from the stem cell graft. This chain's CDR3 is CASSFGGETATDTQYF. For the CDR3, the DNA is TGTGCCAGCAGCTTCGGCGGCGAAACTGCGACAGATACGCAGTATTTT.